The present T cell receptor beta chain was sequenced within a study of blood T cell repertoires in COVID-19. Study processing details: Researchers report that nucleated cell counts were estimated from reference gene primer amplification. Using immunoSEQ multiplex PCR, the repertoire was profiled, and TCRdb retains in-frame clones only, with some absent. The D gene and trimming were derived from the DNA, and the V and J assignments and clone size from that table. Of 400,000 to 450,000 clones detected, 70% to 90% appear once; the ten largest clones hold roughly 0.76%. Germline V gives CDR1 LNHDA, CDR2 SQIVND (reference sequence). The CDR3 covers 17 residues. V lost 0 bases to trimming and J lost 8 bases; unmatched junction nucleotides: 13. During active infection, Seattle patients enrolled and were then monitored through disease.

This sequence joins TRBV19 and TRBJ2-3; 8 bases fit TRBD2. Sample: peripheral blood. The origin of this receptor is a man younger than 35 with COVID-19, enrolled during active disease. The CDR3 sequence is CASSIDGGGSLLSTQYF. The CDR3 DNA sequence: TGTGCCAGTAGTATAGACGGGGGGGGCTCTCTGTTGAGTACGCAGTATTTT.